These 13 T cell receptor beta chains came from one sample sequenced in a study of blood T cell repertoires in COVID-19. The protocol was immunoSEQ multiplex PCR, while the TCRdb copy is restricted to in-frame clones and leaves out a portion. The sample carries hundreds of thousands of clones, approximately 89% recorded once. The source material was PBMCs or T cells enriched from blood (not recorded which). The source of these receptors is a woman between 45 and 65 years old who had been exposed to COVID-19.

V usage is TRBV2 and J usage is TRBJ1-2, with 10 bases matching TRBD1. Germline V CDR1 and CDR2: SNHLY, FYNNEI. The CDR3 is made up of 15 amino acids. V lost 5 bases, J lost 4 bases, and 7 bases stayed unmatched. The CDR3 loop is CASSTRDRGGYGYTF. For the CDR3, the DNA is TGTGCCAGCAGTACCCGGGACAGGGGCGGCTATGGCTACACCTTC.

The chain uses TRBV18 and TRBJ2-7; unclear D gene. The V gene lost 2 bases and the J gene lost 9 bases, with 17 bases spanning the gap. The germline V gene has CDR1 KGHSH and CDR2 LQKENI. The CDR3 runs to 14 residues. CDR3 residues: CASSPAGLRNGQYF. In nucleotides, the CDR3 is TGTGCCAGCTCACCAGCAGGCCTAAGAAACGGGCAGTACTTC.

This clone was picked up a small number of times. The rearrangement links TRBV12-3 or TRBV12-4 to TRBJ2-1, with D perhaps matching TRBD1 (5 bases). Trimming removed 8 bases at V and 1 base at J, with 6 bases between. This CDR3 contains 12 residues. CDR3 sequence (DNA): TGTGCCAGCTCAGGGTCCTACAATGAGCAGTTCTTC. It codes for CASSGSYNEQFF.

The CDR3: CASSERQGVNYGYTF. DNA of the CDR3: TGTGCCAGCAGTGAACGACAGGGCGTTAACTATGGCTACACCTTC. The chain couples TRBV6-1 to TRBJ1-2, with 7 positions matching TRBD1. CDR1 and CDR2 from the germline V gene are MNHNS and SASEGT. After removal of 2 bases from V and 1 base from J, the junction contained 4 bases not matched to a gene. The CDR3 runs to 15 residues.

This clone was counted only a few times. The V and J genes are TRBV6-2 or TRBV6-3 and TRBJ1-3, with TRBD1 as a possible D gene (5 bases). The length of the CDR3 is 16 residues. V was shortened by 3 bases and J by 6 bases, with 18 bases between the two germline ends. Germline V gene lookup returns CDR1 MNHEY and CDR2 SVGEGT. The CDR3 here is CASSYGRTTTANTIYF. DNA for the CDR3: TGTGCCAGCAGTTATGGACGGACAACCACCGCAAACACCATATATTTT.

The V and J genes are TRBV2 and TRBJ1-5; a possible D gene is TRBD1 (5 bases). Germline values: CDR1 SNHLY, CDR2 FYNNEI. The CDR3 is made up of 15 amino acids. The V and J ends lost 0 bases and 6 bases respectively, with 12 bases between them. The CDR3 here is CASSEAGFGGQPQHF. The CDR3 nucleotides read TGTGCCAGCAGTGAAGCCGGATTCGGGGGTCAGCCCCAGCATTTT.

Remarks on this clone: One end of the junction is discordant with germline, which a read error may explain. The V and J genes are TRBV28 and TRBJ2-2; TRBD1 matches at 7 bases. The CDR3 extends over 10 amino acids. In germline, CDR1 is MDHEN, CDR2 SYDVKM. CDR3 coding DNA: TGTGCCAGCAGCTCAGGGGGGCTGTTTTTT. This gives the protein CASSSGGLFF.

The rearrangement joins TRBV28 to TRBJ1-5, with TRBD1 matching 9 bases. Germline values: CDR1 MDHEN, CDR2 SYDVKM. CDR3 length: 15 residues. V lost 5 bases to trimming and J lost 6 bases; unmatched junction nucleotides: 8. CDR3 protein: CASSSPGQGGQPQHF. CDR3 bases: TGTGCCAGCAGTAGTCCGGGACAGGGAGGTCAGCCCCAGCATTTT.

This chain connects TRBV18 to TRBJ2-3; TRBD1 aligns across 7 bases. The CDR3 extends over 16 amino acids. The J segment lost 5 bases and the V segment lost 3 bases, leaving 11 bases of the junction unmatched. Looked up from germline, CDR1 is KGHSH and CDR2 is LQKENI. CDR3 sequence: CASSPSQQGMLDTQYF. The CDR3 bases are TGTGCCAGCTCACCCTCTCAACAGGGGATGCTAGATACGCAGTATTTT.

The chain employs TRBV20-1 and TRBJ1-2, with D perhaps matching TRBD1 (5 bases). From germline, CDR1 is DFQATT and CDR2 SNEGSKA (reference sequence). Trimming shortened V by 3 bases and J by 1 base, and 9 bases separated the two germline ends. The CDR3 is 13 residues long. Here the CDR3 DNA reads TGCAGTGCTAGTGCTGACAGTAACTATGGCTACACCTTC. Translated, it gives CSASADSNYGYTF.

The V call is TRBV25-1, the J call TRBJ2-3, with 8 bases that match TRBD1. CDR1 and CDR2 from the germline V gene are MGHDK and SYGVNS. This CDR3 comprises 14 residues. Losses at the gene ends were 6 bases for V and 4 bases for J; bases not matched to a gene: 6. The CDR3 DNA sequence: TGTGCCAGCAGCCTCAGGGGGCCGGCAGATACGCAGTATTTT. It yields the protein CASSLRGPADTQYF.

The chain carries TRBV10-1 and TRBJ2-2; no clear D gene. The ends were cut back, 2 bases at V and 2 bases at J, with 6 bases in the middle. The CDR3 is 14 residues long. Germline loops: CDR1 WNHNN, CDR2 SYGVQD (reference sequence). CDR3: CASSEDSNTGELFF. Here the CDR3 DNA reads TGCGCCAGCAGTGAGGACTCAAACACCGGGGAGCTGTTTTTT.

The rearrangement links TRBV6-5 to TRBJ2-5; D unclear. Trimming took off 5 bases at V and 3 bases at J, with 10 bases between the two ends. This CDR3 contains 13 residues. Germline CDR1 is MNHEY and CDR2 is SVGAGI. CDR3 region: CASSPAAEETQYF. In nucleotides, the CDR3 is TGTGCCAGCAGTCCCGCCGCAGAAGAGACCCAGTACTTC.